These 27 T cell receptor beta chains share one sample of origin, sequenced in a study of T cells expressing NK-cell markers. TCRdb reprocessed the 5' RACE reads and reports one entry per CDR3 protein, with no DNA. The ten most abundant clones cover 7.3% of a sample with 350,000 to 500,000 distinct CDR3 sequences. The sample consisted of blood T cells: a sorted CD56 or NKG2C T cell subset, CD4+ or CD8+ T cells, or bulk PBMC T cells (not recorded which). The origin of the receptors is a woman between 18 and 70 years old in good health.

The CDR3: CASSPDRGWTDTQYF. This chain uses TRBV5-1 with TRBJ2-3; TCRdb proposes TRBD1, but this gene call is untestable without DNA. The CDR3 sequence is 15 residues long. The germline V gene encodes CDR1 SGHRS and CDR2 YFSETQ.

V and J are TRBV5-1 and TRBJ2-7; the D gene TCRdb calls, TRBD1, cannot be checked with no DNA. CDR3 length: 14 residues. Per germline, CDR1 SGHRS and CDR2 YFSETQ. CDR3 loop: CASSQRQGSDEQYF.

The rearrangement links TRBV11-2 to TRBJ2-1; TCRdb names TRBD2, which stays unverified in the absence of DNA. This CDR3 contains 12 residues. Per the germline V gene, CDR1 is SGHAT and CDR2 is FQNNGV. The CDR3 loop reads CASSSDFRKQFF.

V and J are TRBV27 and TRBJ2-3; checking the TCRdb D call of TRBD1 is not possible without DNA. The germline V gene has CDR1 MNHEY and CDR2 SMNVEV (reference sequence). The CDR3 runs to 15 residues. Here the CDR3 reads CGSSLSSGALDTQYF.

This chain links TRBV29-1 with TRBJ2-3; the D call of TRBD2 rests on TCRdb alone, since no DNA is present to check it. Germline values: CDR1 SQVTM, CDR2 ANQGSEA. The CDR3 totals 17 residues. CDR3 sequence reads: CSVQGLAGGPGPDTQYF.

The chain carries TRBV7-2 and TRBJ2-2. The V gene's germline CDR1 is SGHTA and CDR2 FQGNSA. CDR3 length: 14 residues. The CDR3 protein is CASSGRQNTGELFF. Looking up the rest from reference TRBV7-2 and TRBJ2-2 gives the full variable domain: GAGVSQSPSNKVTEKGKDVELRCDPISGHTALYWYRQSLGQGLEFLIYFQGNSAPDKSGLPSDRFSAERTGGSVSTLTIQRTQQEDSAVYLCASSGRQNTGELFFGEGSRLTVL.

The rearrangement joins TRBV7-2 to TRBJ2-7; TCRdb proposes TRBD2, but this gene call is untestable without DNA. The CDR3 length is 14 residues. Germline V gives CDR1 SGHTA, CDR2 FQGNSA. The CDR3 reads CASSFDLLAPEQYF.

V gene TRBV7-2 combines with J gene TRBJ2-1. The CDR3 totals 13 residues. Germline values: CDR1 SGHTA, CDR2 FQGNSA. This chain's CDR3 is CASSGSVYNEQFF.

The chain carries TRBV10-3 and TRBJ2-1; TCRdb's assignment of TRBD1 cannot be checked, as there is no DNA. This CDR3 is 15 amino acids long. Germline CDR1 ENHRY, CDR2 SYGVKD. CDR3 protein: CAISGEGAGYNEQFF.

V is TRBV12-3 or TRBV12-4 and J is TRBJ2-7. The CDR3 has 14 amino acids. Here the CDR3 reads CASSRDSPAYEQYF.

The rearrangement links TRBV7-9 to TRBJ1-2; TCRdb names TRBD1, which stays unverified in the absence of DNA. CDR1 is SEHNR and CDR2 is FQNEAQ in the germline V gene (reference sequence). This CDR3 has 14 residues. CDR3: CASSSFEGMKGYTF.

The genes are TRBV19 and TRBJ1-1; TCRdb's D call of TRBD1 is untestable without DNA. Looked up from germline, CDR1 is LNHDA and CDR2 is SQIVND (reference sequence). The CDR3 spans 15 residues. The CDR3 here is CASSARQGRGTEAFF.

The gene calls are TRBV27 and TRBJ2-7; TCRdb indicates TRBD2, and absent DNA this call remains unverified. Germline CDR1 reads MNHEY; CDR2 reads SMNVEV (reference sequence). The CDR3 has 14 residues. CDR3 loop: CASSSLAGGFEQYF.

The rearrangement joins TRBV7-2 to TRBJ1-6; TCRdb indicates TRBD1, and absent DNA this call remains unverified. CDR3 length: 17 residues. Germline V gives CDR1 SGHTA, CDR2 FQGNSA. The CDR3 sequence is CASSIDSGRRRNSPLHF.

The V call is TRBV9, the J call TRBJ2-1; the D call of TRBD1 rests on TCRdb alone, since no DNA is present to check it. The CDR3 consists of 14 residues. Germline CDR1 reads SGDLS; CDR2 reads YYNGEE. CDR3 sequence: CASSEGAPYNEQFF.

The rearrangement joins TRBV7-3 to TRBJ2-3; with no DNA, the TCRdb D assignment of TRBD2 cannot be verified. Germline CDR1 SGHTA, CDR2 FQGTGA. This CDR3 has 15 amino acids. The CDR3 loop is CASSRDGRTADTQYF.

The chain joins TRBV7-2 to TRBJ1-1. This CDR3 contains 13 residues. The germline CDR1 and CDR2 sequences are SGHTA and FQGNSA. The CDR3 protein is CASSFYSGPRAFF.

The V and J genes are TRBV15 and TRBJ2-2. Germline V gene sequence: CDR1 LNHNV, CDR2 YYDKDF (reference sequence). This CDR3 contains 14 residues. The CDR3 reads CATSGSTNTGELFF.

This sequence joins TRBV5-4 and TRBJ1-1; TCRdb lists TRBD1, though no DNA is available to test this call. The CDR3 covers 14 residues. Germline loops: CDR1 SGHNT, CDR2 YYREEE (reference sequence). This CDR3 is CASIRGGGNTEAFF.

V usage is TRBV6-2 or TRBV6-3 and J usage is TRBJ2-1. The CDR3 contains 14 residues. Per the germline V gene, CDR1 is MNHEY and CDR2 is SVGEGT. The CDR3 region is CASSYLGRINEQFF.

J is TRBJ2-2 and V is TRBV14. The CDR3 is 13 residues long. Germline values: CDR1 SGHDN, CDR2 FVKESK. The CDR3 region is CASSQVQRRELFF.

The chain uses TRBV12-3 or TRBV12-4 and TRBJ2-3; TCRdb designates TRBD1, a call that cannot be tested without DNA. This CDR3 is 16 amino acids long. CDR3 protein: CASSLGRPGRGDTQYF.

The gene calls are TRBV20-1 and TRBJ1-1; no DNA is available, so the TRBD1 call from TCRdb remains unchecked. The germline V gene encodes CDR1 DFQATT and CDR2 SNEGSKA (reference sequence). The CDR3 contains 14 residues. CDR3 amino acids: CSAPYRGRYTEAFF.

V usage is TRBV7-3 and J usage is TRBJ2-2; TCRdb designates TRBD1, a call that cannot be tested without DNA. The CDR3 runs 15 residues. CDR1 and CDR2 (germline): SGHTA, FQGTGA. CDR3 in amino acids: CASGNGQGSTGELFF.

CDR3 amino acids: CSVGGTGGKETQYF. The chain joins TRBV29-1 to TRBJ2-5; TCRdb designates TRBD1, a call that cannot be tested without DNA. This CDR3 has 14 residues. Germline values: CDR1 SQVTM, CDR2 ANQGSEA.

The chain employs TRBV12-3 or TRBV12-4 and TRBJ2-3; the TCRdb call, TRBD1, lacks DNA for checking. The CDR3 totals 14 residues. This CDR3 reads CASSFSAQGDTQYF.

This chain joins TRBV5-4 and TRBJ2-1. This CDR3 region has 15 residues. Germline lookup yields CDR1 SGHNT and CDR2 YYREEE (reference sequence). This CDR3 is CASSPSTDSYNEQFF.